A single sample gave rise to the 27 T cell receptor beta chains below, sequenced in a study of shared T cell receptors in the human thymus. Here immunoSEQ multiplex PCR was the method, and the copy in TCRdb shows in-frame clones only, minus some. Among some 640,000 clones listed, more than 70% were seen once. Separately, the same data were catalogued under a study of human thymus T cells.

The sample consisted of thymocytes. All receptors come from a boy in the first two years of life with a congenital heart defect.

The chain joins TRBV4-3 to TRBJ2-1; 10 bases align to TRBD2. This CDR3 comprises 17 residues. Trimming at V came to 4 bases and at J to 4 bases, leaving 10 bases not matched to a gene. In germline, CDR1 is LGHNA, CDR2 YSLEER. The CDR3 DNA reads as TGCGCCAGCAGCCCTCTAGCGGGAGCGTTACCTTACAATGAGCAGTTCTTC. As protein: CASSPLAGALPYNEQFF.

This chain links TRBV2 with TRBJ1-2; D not certain. The V end lost 3 bases, the J end lost 4 bases, and 15 bases lay between the germline ends. Germline loops: CDR1 SNHLY, CDR2 FYNNEI. The CDR3 loop spans 15 amino acids. CDR3 loop: CASSDDLRTRYGYTF. In nucleotides, the CDR3 is TGTGCCAGCAGTGATGATTTGCGAACCCGCTATGGCTACACCTTC.

The rearrangement joins TRBV10-2 to TRBJ1-2; 7 bases fit TRBD1. V shed 0 bases, J shed 10 bases, and the junction held 5 bases outside the gene matches. The CDR3 totals 13 residues. Germline-derived CDR1 and CDR2 are WSHSY and SAAADI. The CDR3 reads CASSESSGGNYTF. DNA of the CDR3: TGCGCCAGCAGTGAGTCCTCAGGGGGTAACTACACCTTC.

The chain recombines TRBV2 with TRBJ2-7; D is uncertain. Per the germline V gene, CDR1 is SNHLY and CDR2 is FYNNEI. This CDR3 region has 12 residues. The V end was cut by 3 bases, the J end by 4 bases, with 7 bases between. CDR3 residues: CASSEGWYEQYF. In nucleotides, the CDR3 is TGTGCCAGCAGTGAGGGCTGGTACGAGCAGTACTTC.

The J gene is TRBJ1-5, the V gene TRBV2, with 9 bases identical to TRBD1. The CDR3 covers 14 residues. J was trimmed by 6 bases and V by 6 bases; bases with no gene match: 6. The germline CDR1 and CDR2 sequences are SNHLY and FYNNEI. This CDR3 reads CASRNRGPIQPQHF. CDR3 bases: TGTGCCAGCAGGAACAGGGGGCCGATTCAGCCCCAGCATTTT. Supplemented by reference TRBV2 and TRBJ1-5, the full variable domain reads EPEVTQTPSHQVTQMGQEVILRCVPISNHLYFYWYRQILGQKVEFLVSFYNNEISEKSEIFDDQFSVERPDGSNFTLKIRSTKLEDSAMYFCASRNRGPIQPQHFGDGTRLSIL.

V usage is TRBV9 and J usage is TRBJ2-1; 8 nucleotides line up with TRBD2. The germline CDR1 and CDR2 sequences are SGDLS and YYNGEE. The trim removed 4 bases at V and 12 bases at J, leaving 9 bases unmatched. This CDR3 region has 13 residues. For the CDR3, the DNA is TGTGCCAGCAGCCTGTTGTTAGCGGGACTGCAGTTCTTC. Encoded protein: CASSLLLAGLQFF.

This clone was detected once. This chain joins TRBV4-3 and TRBJ1-2; D not certain. The CDR3 length is 13 residues. V lost 0 bases, J lost 7 bases, and 9 bases lay in between. The germline V gene encodes CDR1 LGHNA and CDR2 YSLEER. The CDR3 region is CASSQDMEGGYTF. CDR3 bases: TGCGCCAGCAGCCAAGATATGGAGGGTGGCTACACCTTC.

This chain connects TRBV4-3 to TRBJ1-4; 9 bases map to TRBD1. Trimming removed 4 bases from V and 7 bases from J; junction bases left unmatched: 16. The CDR3 consists of 18 residues. Germline assignment: CDR1 LGHNA and CDR2 YSLEER. CDR3 sequence: CASSLYRDRARFGEKLFF. Here the CDR3 DNA reads TGCGCCAGCAGCCTCTACCGGGACAGGGCTCGATTCGGTGAAAAACTGTTTTTT.

Only a few counts were recorded for this clone. J is TRBJ1-6 and V is TRBV9; D perhaps matches TRBD1 (6 bases). In germline, CDR1 is SGDLS, CDR2 YYNGEE. The CDR3 is 13 amino acids. The V and J ends lost 5 bases and 10 bases respectively, with 13 bases between them. This CDR3 reads CASSTQGWSPLHF. CDR3 nucleotide sequence: TGTGCCAGCAGTACACAGGGCTGGTCACCCCTCCACTTT.

The chain uses TRBV28 and TRBJ1-2, with 7 bases that match TRBD1. Germline lookup yields CDR1 MDHEN and CDR2 SYDVKM. V dropped 4 bases and J dropped 2; count of bases not matched to a gene: 13. There are 17 residues in the CDR3. The CDR3: CASSSQNDRDLNYGYTF. For the CDR3, the DNA is TGTGCCAGCAGTTCCCAGAACGACAGGGATCTGAACTATGGCTACACCTTC.

This rearrangement joins TRBV4-2 to TRBJ1-5; unclear D gene. CDR1 is LGHNA, CDR2 YNFKEQ, per germline. This CDR3 has 15 residues. The V gene lost 0 bases and the J gene lost 9 bases, with 15 bases spanning the gap. CDR3 nucleotide sequence: TGTGCCAGCAGCCAAGATCTTAACCTAGACTGGCCCCAGCATTTT. It yields the protein CASSQDLNLDWPQHF.

The chain is built from TRBV29-1 and TRBJ2-3, with TRBD1 as a possible D gene (6 bases). V dropped 5 bases and J dropped 2 bases, with 14 bases sitting between them. The germline V gene encodes CDR1 SQVTM and CDR2 ANQGSEA. This CDR3 comprises 14 residues. The CDR3 DNA is TGCAGCGTTCACAGGGAAAACCTCACAGATACGCAGTATTTT. Protein product: CSVHRENLTDTQYF.

J is TRBJ1-1 and V is TRBV28; the D is unclear. Trimming cost V 5 bases and J 4 bases, with 26 bases left between them. This CDR3 is 18 amino acids long. Germline CDR1 is MDHEN and CDR2 is SYDVKM. The CDR3 loop is CASSIITRGRQVGTEAFF. The DNA for the CDR3 is TGTGCCAGCAGTATCATTACCCGTGGCCGCCAGGTTGGCACTGAAGCTTTCTTT. Based on the CDR3 plus reference TRBV28 and TRBJ1-1, the full variable domain is DVKVTQSSRYLVKRTGEKVFLECVQDMDHENMFWYRQDPGLGLRLIYFSYDVKMKEKGDIPEGYSVSREKKERFSLILESASTNQTSMYLCASSIITRGRQVGTEAFFGQGTRLTVV.

The V call is TRBV4-1, the J call TRBJ2-3, with 10 bases that match TRBD2. V was pared by 2 bases and J by 4 bases, with 6 bases of the junction left unmatched. Per germline, CDR1 MGHRA and CDR2 YSYEKL. The CDR3 runs 16 residues. The CDR3 reads CASSQLAGVFADTQYF. DNA for the CDR3: TGCGCCAGCAGCCAACTAGCGGGAGTATTTGCAGATACGCAGTATTTT.

The genes are TRBV4-3 and TRBJ2-1; 9 nucleotides agree with TRBD2. Germline lookup yields CDR1 LGHNA and CDR2 YSLEER. With V trimmed by 1 base and J by 5 bases, 15 bases remained unmatched. The CDR3 extends over 19 amino acids. CDR3 amino acids: CASSQGVSGSSLGHNEQFF. The CDR3 DNA follows: TGCGCCAGCAGCCAAGGTGTTAGCGGGAGTTCTTTGGGACACAATGAGCAGTTCTTC.

The V call is TRBV5-1, the J call TRBJ2-1, with D possibly matching TRBD2 (5 bases). The germline V and J ends were trimmed by 4 bases and 4 bases, with 18 bases remaining between them. Germline-derived CDR1 and CDR2 are SGHRS and YFSETQ. CDR3 size: 16 residues. Here the CDR3 DNA reads TGCGCCAGCAGCCGCCCTGAAGACGGACTTTACAATGAGCAGTTCTTC. It encodes CASSRPEDGLYNEQFF.

The chain links TRBV28 to TRBJ1-6, with D uncertain. Germline V gene lookup returns CDR1 MDHEN and CDR2 SYDVKM. The CDR3 has 17 amino acids. V was cut by 5 bases and J by 0 bases, with 14 bases left in between. CDR3 nucleotides: TGTGCCAGCAGTAGGAGGACCGCGAGCTCCTATAATTCACCCCTCCACTTT. Translation gives CASSRRTASSYNSPLHF.

This clone was found a few times. This chain uses TRBV14 with TRBJ1-4; a weak D match, TRBD1 (6 bases). The CDR3 contains 14 residues. CDR1 and CDR2 (germline): SGHDN, FVKESK. V lost 7 bases to trimming and J lost 7 bases, with 16 bases between them. CDR3 sequence (DNA): TGTGCCAGCAAGCCTCAGGGGCTCGGTGAAAAACTGTTTTTT. Protein product: CASKPQGLGEKLFF.

This chain uses TRBV7-9 with TRBJ1-4; D might be TRBD1 (6 bases). This CDR3 is built from 15 residues. CDR1 and CDR2 from the germline V gene are SEHNR and FQNEAQ (reference sequence). V gave up 8 bases and J gave up 3 bases, with 16 bases separating them. CDR3 bases: TGTGCCAGCCACCGGGGGGCAGGTTCTAATGAAAAACTGTTTTTT. Its protein product is CASHRGAGSNEKLFF.

V is TRBV4-3 and J is TRBJ1-1; 7 nucleotides align to TRBD1. This CDR3 is 14 amino acids long. The germline V gene has CDR1 LGHNA and CDR2 YSLEER. Trimming at V came to 5 bases and at J to 5 bases, leaving 8 bases not matched to a gene. In DNA form, the CDR3 reads TGCGCCAGCAGCGTAGACAGGGAGGTTACTGAAGCTTTCTTT. Its translation: CASSVDREVTEAFF.

The gene calls are TRBV5-1 and TRBJ2-5; 10 positions agree with TRBD1. Unmatched junction bases numbered 9, after V lost 5 bases and J lost 5 bases. The CDR3 length is 15 residues. Germline loops: CDR1 SGHRS, CDR2 YFSETQ. This CDR3 is CASRARQGARETQYF. In DNA, the CDR3 is TGCGCCAGCAGGGCAAGACAGGGGGCGAGGGAGACCCAGTACTTC.

V gene TRBV25-1 combines with J gene TRBJ2-3, with TRBD2 matching 9 bases. Germline loops: CDR1 MGHDK, CDR2 SYGVNS. CDR3 length: 17 amino acids. The V segment lost 3 bases and the J segment 3 bases; nucleotides outside the gene matches: 10. The DNA for the CDR3 is TGTGCCAGCAGTGAGTTATCTAGCGGGGCAGGAACAGATACGCAGTATTTT. Encoded protein: CASSELSSGAGTDTQYF.

The rearrangement links TRBV30 to TRBJ1-1; no reliable D call. Per germline, CDR1 GTSNPN and CDR2 SVGIG (reference sequence). Trimming left V 2 bases short and J 4 bases short, with 8 bases between. This CDR3 is built from 12 residues. The CDR3 protein is CAWSRGFTEAFF. CDR3 coding DNA: TGTGCCTGGAGTCGGGGATTCACTGAAGCTTTCTTT.

In this sample, this clone turned up a few times. The chain links TRBV6-6 to TRBJ2-3; D is ambiguous. The CDR3 has 16 amino acids. V was shortened by 6 bases and J by 0 bases, with 16 bases between the two germline ends. CDR1 is MNHNY, CDR2 SVGAGI, per germline (reference sequence). The CDR3, as DNA: TGTGCCAGCAGCCCCCTACCGGAGATTAGCACAGATACGCAGTATTTT. This encodes CASSPLPEISTDTQYF.

This chain uses TRBV28 with TRBJ1-5; no clear D. This CDR3 is 15 amino acids long. CDR1 and CDR2 (germline): MDHEN, SYDVKM. The V end lost 2 bases, the J end lost 6 bases, and 14 bases lay between the germline ends. The CDR3 bases are TGTGCCAGCAGTTTAGCAGCGAGAATGGGTCAGCCCCAGCATTTT. Its translation is CASSLAARMGQPQHF.

The CDR3 DNA follows: TGTGCCAGCAAGCCTACAGGGGCCTATGGCTACACCTTC. Translation: CASKPTGAYGYTF. The chain links TRBV7-2 to TRBJ1-2; 7 nucleotides line up with TRBD1. This CDR3 has 13 amino acids. Looked up from germline, CDR1 is SGHTA and CDR2 is FQGNSA. Unmatched junction bases numbered 6, after V lost 7 bases and J lost 4 bases.

The rearrangement uses TRBV5-1 and TRBJ1-1, with D perhaps TRBD1 (6 bases). The V end was cut by 3 bases, the J end by 4 bases, with 28 bases between. CDR3 length equals 19 residues. Germline-derived CDR1 and CDR2 are SGHRS and YFSETQ. DNA for the CDR3: TGCGCCAGCAGCTCCATGAACCCCGCGACAGGAGTAATCCTCACTGAAGCTTTCTTT. This codes for CASSSMNPATGVILTEAFF.